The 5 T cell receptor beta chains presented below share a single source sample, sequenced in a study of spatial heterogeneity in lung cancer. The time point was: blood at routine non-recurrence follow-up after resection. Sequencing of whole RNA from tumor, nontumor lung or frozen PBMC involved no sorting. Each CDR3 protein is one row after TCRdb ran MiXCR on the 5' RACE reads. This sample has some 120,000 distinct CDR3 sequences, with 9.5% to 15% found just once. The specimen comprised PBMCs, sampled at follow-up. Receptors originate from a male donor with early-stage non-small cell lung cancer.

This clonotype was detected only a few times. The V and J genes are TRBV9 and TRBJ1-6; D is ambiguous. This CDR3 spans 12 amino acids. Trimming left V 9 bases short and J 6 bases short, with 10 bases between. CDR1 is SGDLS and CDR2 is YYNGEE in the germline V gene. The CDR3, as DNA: TGTGCCAATCTCGACCCTAATTCACCCCTCCACTTT. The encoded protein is CANLDPNSPLHF.

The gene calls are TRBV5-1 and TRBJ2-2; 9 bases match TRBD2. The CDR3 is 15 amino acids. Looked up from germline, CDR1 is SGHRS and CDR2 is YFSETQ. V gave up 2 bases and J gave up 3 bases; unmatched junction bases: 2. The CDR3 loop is CASSLASGDTGELFF. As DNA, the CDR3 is TGCGCCAGCAGCTTAGCTAGCGGGGACACCGGGGAGCTGTTTTTT.

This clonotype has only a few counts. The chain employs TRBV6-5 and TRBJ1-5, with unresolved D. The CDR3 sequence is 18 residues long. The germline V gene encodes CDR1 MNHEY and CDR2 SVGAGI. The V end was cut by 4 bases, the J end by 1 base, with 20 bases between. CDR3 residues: CASSSSRKAFKSNQPQHF. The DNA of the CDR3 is TGTGCCAGCAGTTCCTCGAGGAAGGCATTCAAAAGCAATCAGCCCCAGCATTTT.

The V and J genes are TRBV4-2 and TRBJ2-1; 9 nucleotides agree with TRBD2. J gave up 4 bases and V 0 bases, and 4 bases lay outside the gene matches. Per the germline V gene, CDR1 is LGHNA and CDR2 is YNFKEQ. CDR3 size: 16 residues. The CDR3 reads CASSQDPSGVYNEQFF. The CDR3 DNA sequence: TGTGCCAGCAGCCAAGATCCTAGCGGGGTTTACAATGAGCAGTTCTTC.

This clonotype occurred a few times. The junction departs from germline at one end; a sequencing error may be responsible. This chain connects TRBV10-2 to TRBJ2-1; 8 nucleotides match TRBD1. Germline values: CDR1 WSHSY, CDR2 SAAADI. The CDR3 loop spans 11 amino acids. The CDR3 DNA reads TGCGCCAGCAGACAGGGGGGAGCCCTGCTCTTC. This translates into CASRQGGALLF.